This is a list of T cell receptor beta chains from one sample in a study of blood T cells in healthy people across ages. TCRdb re-called the 5' RACE reads with MiXCR, one entry per CDR3 protein. The sample contains just over 1 million distinct CDR3 sequences, 40% to 45% of which appear only once. Sequencing input: blood. The receptor set was obtained from a woman aged 55-75 years in good health. Both conserved end residues are part of each CDR3. D genes are given only for firm matches. Clone size is given for some rows only: seen once, a few or many times, or a class if the clone is expanded.

d_call j_call v_call clone_size cdr3_nt cdr3_aa
. TRBJ2-7 TRBV11-3 many TGTGCCAGCAGCTGTTACGAGCAGTACTTC CASSCYEQYF
. TRBJ2-7 TRBV5-1 few TGCGCCAGCAGCTTGGGGTTCAGCTCCTACGAGCAGTACTTC CASSLGFSSYEQYF
. TRBJ2-7 TRBV5-1 few TGCGCCAGCAGTATGACCCCTCAAGCCCACGAGCAGTACTTC CASSMTPQAHEQYF
. TRBJ2-3 TRBV6-1 few TGTGCCAGCAGTGCGCGGATTTCCACAGATACGCAGTATTTT CASSARISTDTQYF
. TRBJ2-7 TRBV12-3/TRBV12-4 many TGTGCCAGCAGTTTGGCGGGGATACTTCGCGAGCAGTACTTC CASSLAGILREQYF
. TRBJ2-1 TRBV9 . TGTGCCAGCAATTGTATCGTTAGCCCCTCCTACAATGAGCAGTTCTTC CASNCIVSPSYNEQFF
. TRBJ2-7 TRBV4-1 few TGCGCCAGCAGCCAAGCTCCCAGCTCCACCTACGAGCAGTACTTC CASSQAPSSTYEQYF
. TRBJ2-1 TRBV5-1 once TGCGCCAGCAGCTTGGCCGCGACCGAGGAGAATGAGCAGTTCTTC CASSLAATEENEQFF
. TRBJ2-7 TRBV27 . TGTGCCAGCAGTTTGGGTAGCGCCCTAAGCTCCTACGAGCAGTACTTC CASSLGSALSSYEQYF
. TRBJ1-4 TRBV5-5 . TGTGCCAGCAGTCGGGACGGCGAAAAACTGTTTTTT CASSRDGEKLFF
TRBD2 TRBJ2-1 TRBV10-3 . TGTGCCATCAGTGAGCTGGGGACTAGCGGGGGTGGTGAGCAGTTCTTC CAISELGTSGGGEQFF
TRBD1 TRBJ2-4 TRBV5-1 . TGCGCCAGCAGCCGGACAGGGGATGGAGGGGAGCAGTACTTC CASSRTGDGGEQYF
TRBD2 TRBJ2-1 TRBV12-3/TRBV12-4 . TGTGCCAGCACCCAAGCGGGCCCCGGGGGGAATGAGCAGTTCTTC CASTQAGPGGNEQFF
. TRBJ2-7 TRBV29-1 . TGCAGCGTTGAAGGCGCAAACTACGAGCAGTACTTC CSVEGANYEQYF
. TRBJ2-3 TRBV20-1 few TGCAGTGCTAGAGTGGACGGGCCGGCAGATACGCAGTATTTT CSARVDGPADTQYF
TRBD2 TRBJ2-1 TRBV7-8 . TGTGCCAGCAGCTTCCGCCGGACTAGCCGGGTCGATGAGCAGTTCTTC CASSFRRTSRVDEQFF
TRBD2 TRBJ2-7 TRBV10-3 . TGTGCCATCAGTGAGGACAGCGGGACCTACGAGCAGTACTTC CAISEDSGTYEQYF